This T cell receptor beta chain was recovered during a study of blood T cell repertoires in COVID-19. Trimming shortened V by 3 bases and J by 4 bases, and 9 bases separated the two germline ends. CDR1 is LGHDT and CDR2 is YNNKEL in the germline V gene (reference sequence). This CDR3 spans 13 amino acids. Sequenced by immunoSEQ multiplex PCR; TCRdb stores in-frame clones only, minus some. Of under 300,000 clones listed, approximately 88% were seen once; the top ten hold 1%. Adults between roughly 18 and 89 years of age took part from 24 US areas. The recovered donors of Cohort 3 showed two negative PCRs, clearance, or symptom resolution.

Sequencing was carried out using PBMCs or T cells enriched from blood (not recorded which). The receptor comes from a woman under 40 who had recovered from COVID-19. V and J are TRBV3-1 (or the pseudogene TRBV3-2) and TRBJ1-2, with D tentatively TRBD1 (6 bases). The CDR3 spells CASSQDSRYGYTF. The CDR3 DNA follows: TGTGCCAGCAGCCAGGACAGCCGCTATGGCTACACCTTC.